The rows below give T cell receptor beta chains drawn from one sample of a study of type 1 regulatory T cells. Each CDR3 protein is one row after TCRdb ran MiXCR on the reads. The profile shows more than 20,000 distinct CDR3 sequences, just under 75% of them singletons. Their antigen targets remain unknown. Sequencing was done on a sample of cultured T cells, either the whole culture or a sorted T cell fraction (not recorded which). Receptors originate from a human donor in good health. The CDR3 runs from the conserved cysteine through the conserved F or W. A D gene is named only where the DNA matches it firmly. Not every row has a clone size; where given, it reads once, few, many or a size class.

V,J,D,size,DNA,CDR3
TRBV5-1,TRBJ1-5,-,-,TGCGCCAGCAGCTTGGGACAGAGTAGCAATCAGCCCCAGCATTTT,CASSLGQSSNQPQHF
TRBV19,TRBJ1-1,-,-,TGTGCCAGTAGTACGCGGGACGAACCGAACACTGAAGCTTTCTTT,CASSTRDEPNTEAFF
TRBV18,TRBJ2-7,-,-,TGTGCCAGCTCACCGAAGGACAACGCCTACGAGCAGTACTTC,CASSPKDNAYEQYF
TRBV30,TRBJ1-5,-,-,TGTGCCTGGAGGGCAGGTCGCAATCAGCCCCAGCATTTT,CAWRAGRNQPQHF
TRBV5-1,TRBJ2-1,-,-,TGCGCCAGCAGCTTGGTTCCAGGGTCCTACAATGAGCAGTTCTTC,CASSLVPGSYNEQFF
TRBV29-1,TRBJ1-2,-,-,TGCAGCGTTGAAGATGGGTTTCGGGGTTCGGGCTATGGCTACACCTTC,CSVEDGFRGSGYGYTF
TRBV15,TRBJ1-2,-,few,TGTGCTACCAGCAGAGATTTTACAGGGACGGGTGGCTACACCTTC,CATSRDFTGTGGYTF
TRBV24-1,TRBJ2-3,-,-,TGTGCCACCAGTCTGGTGGGAGATACGCAGTATTTT,CATSLVGDTQYF
TRBV12-3/TRBV12-4,TRBJ2-7,TRBD2,-,TGTGCCAGCAGTTTGAGCGGGGGGCCTGGGGAGCAGTACTTC,CASSLSGGPGEQYF
TRBV18,TRBJ2-7,-,medium-sized,TGTGCCAGCTCACCAGACCGTCGCACCTACGAGCAGTACTTC,CASSPDRRTYEQYF
TRBV3-1,TRBJ1-3,-,-,TGTGCCAGCCGTTCTTCCGGGGGCTCTGGAAACACCATATATTTT,CASRSSGGSGNTIYF
TRBV7-8,TRBJ2-3,TRBD1,few,TGTGCCAGCAGCGGCCGGACAGGGATCACAGATACGCAGTATTTT,CASSGRTGITDTQYF
TRBV18,TRBJ1-1,-,-,TGTGCCAGCTCAGCAAGGGATTCCCCCGAAGCTTTCTTT,CASSARDSPEAFF
TRBV11-3,TRBJ1-5,TRBD1,-,TGTGCCAGCAGCCCCGGACAGGGGGATCAGCCCCAGCATTTT,CASSPGQGDQPQHF
TRBV20-1,TRBJ2-3,-,-,TGCAGTGCGGCTGATTTTTCTAGCACAGATACGCAGTATTTT,CSAADFSSTDTQYF
TRBV7-2,TRBJ2-7,-,-,TGTGCCAGCAGCTTAGAGGGGACGCACGAGCAGTACTTC,CASSLEGTHEQYF
TRBV5-1,TRBJ1-6,TRBD1,-,TGCGCCAGCAGGGGGACAGATTCACCCCTCCACTTT,CASRGTDSPLHF
TRBV28,TRBJ1-3,TRBD1,-,TGTGCCAGCAGTCTACAGGGGGCTGGAAACACCATATATTTT,CASSLQGAGNTIYF
TRBV15,TRBJ2-5,TRBD1,-,TGTGCCACCAGCAGAGCTAGGGGACAGGTTCAAGAGACCCAGTACTTC,CATSRARGQVQETQYF
TRBV4-2,TRBJ2-7,TRBD2,-,TGTGCCAGCAGCCCTCGGACTAGCGGTTCCTACGAGCAGTACTTC,CASSPRTSGSYEQYF
TRBV29-1,TRBJ2-3,-,-,TGCAGCGTGACCGCCTTGTGGACAGATACGCAGTATTTT,CSVTALWTDTQYF
TRBV28,TRBJ2-4,-,-,TGTGCCAGCAGATCTTCAGGGGCATCAGCCAAAAACATTCAGTACTTC,CASRSSGASAKNIQYF
TRBV4-1,TRBJ1-5,TRBD1,-,TGCGCCAGCAGCCAAGAAGTTCCCGGGACAGGGGTGGGTCAGCCCCAGCATTTT,CASSQEVPGTGVGQPQHF
TRBV20-1,TRBJ2-1,TRBD2,-,TGCAGTGCACCTCGTAGTAGCGGGGGGAATGAGCAGTTCTTC,CSAPRSSGGNEQFF
TRBV13,TRBJ2-5,-,-,TGTGCCAGCAGCGGGGACGGTCCGACCCAGTACTTC,CASSGDGPTQYF
TRBV20-1,TRBJ2-1,-,-,TGCAGTGCTAGAGGTAGGGACGAAGGCTACAATGAGCAGTTCTTC,CSARGRDEGYNEQFF
TRBV10-2,TRBJ1-1,-,-,TGCGCCAGCAGTGAGGGGGGGAACAGACAAGCTTTCTTT,CASSEGGNRQAFF
TRBV29-1,TRBJ1-1,-,-,TGCAGCGTTTCAGGGCCAACCTCGGCCACTGAAGCTTTCTTT,CSVSGPTSATEAFF
TRBV18,TRBJ2-7,TRBD1,-,TGTGCCAGCTCACCAGCTGGGCAGGGGGTTCACGAGCAGTACTTC,CASSPAGQGVHEQYF
TRBV6-1,TRBJ2-2,TRBD2,-,TGTGTCAGCAGTAGACAACTAGCGGGGGGGCCGACCGGGGAGCTGTTTTTT,CVSSRQLAGGPTGELFF
TRBV6-6,TRBJ2-3,TRBD1,-,TGTGCCAGCAGCCTCGCTCGACAGGGTAGCACAGATACGCAGTATTTT,CASSLARQGSTDTQYF
TRBV5-1,TRBJ2-1,-,-,TGCACCAGCAGCTTGGAGCGGCCCGCTGAGCAGTTCTTC,CTSSLERPAEQFF
TRBV24-1,TRBJ2-1,-,-,TGTGCCACCAGTGACGGGCAGTTGGGTGAGCAGTTCTTC,CATSDGQLGEQFF
TRBV7-2,TRBJ2-3,-,-,TGTGCCAGTAGGCTTCGGGTCAGCACAGATACGCAGTATTTT,CASRLRVSTDTQYF
TRBV7-2,TRBJ2-3,TRBD1,few,TGTGCCAGCAGCTTCCAGGGGGCAAAGACAGATACGCAGTATTTT,CASSFQGAKTDTQYF
TRBV7-2,TRBJ2-7,-,-,TGTGCCAGCAGCTTACGACAACACGGCGGGGCCGAGCAGTACTTC,CASSLRQHGGAEQYF
TRBV12-3/TRBV12-4,TRBJ1-2,-,-,TGTGCCAGCAGTTTAATGGCCACTCCTATGGGAGGCTACACCTTC,CASSLMATPMGGYTF
TRBV19,TRBJ2-1,TRBD1,medium-sized,TGTGCCAGTAGTGACAGGGCAGGCTCCTACAATGAGCAGTTCTTC,CASSDRAGSYNEQFF
TRBV7-6,TRBJ2-7,TRBD1,-,TGTGCCAGCAGCTTACAGGGGGCGGGAAACGAGCAGTACTTC,CASSLQGAGNEQYF
TRBV7-2,TRBJ2-5,-,-,TGTGCCAGCAGCTTAGGTGGGGTAAAGACCCAGTACTTC,CASSLGGVKTQYF
TRBV2,TRBJ1-1,-,-,TGTGCCAGCAGTCCCCGCGGACAGACCATGAACACTGAAGCTTTCTTT,CASSPRGQTMNTEAFF